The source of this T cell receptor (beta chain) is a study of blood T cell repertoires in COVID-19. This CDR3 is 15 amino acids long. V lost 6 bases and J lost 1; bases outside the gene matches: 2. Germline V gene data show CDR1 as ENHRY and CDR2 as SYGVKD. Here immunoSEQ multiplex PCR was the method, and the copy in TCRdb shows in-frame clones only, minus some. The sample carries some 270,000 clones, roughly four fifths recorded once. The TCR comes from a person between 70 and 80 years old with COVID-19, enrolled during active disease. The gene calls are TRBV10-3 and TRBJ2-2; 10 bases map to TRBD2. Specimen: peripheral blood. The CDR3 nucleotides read TGTGCCATCAGGGAGCGGGGGGGGAACACCGGGGAGCTGTTTTTT. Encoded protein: CAIRERGGNTGELFF.